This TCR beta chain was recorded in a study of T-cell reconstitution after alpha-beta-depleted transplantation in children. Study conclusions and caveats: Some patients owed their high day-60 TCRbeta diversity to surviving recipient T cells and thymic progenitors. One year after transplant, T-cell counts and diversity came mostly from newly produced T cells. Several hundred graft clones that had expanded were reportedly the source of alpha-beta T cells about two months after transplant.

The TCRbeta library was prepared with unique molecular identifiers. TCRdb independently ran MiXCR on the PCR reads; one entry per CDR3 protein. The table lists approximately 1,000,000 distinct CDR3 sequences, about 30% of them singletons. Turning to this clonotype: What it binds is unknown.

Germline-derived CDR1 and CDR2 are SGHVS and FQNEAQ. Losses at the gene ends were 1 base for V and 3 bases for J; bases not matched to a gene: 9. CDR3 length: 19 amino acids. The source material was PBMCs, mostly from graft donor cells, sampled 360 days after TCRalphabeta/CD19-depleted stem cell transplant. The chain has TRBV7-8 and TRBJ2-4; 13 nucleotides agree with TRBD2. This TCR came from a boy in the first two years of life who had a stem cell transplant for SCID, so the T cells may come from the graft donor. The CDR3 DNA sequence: TGTGCCAGCAGCTTAGGGGGGACTAGCGGGGCCCAGAGCAAAAACATTCAGTACTTC. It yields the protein CASSLGGTSGAQSKNIQYF.